The text below deals with one TCR beta chain. What it recognizes is unknown. The donors were part of the roughly 110-subject validation cohort, which stood apart from the 666-subject first cohort. The sample is drawn from a study of cytomegalovirus exposure and HLA in healthy donors. At the level of the study: In a later analysis, the 100 to 150 validation repertoires were reported to have used the same platform as the approximately 670 first-cohort repertoires. Study outcomes and limitations: One later analysis, an examination of the 100 to 150 validation repertoires, found that first-cohort TCR clusters tended to co-occur in them. There were about 160 TCR beta chains listed as cytomegalovirus-associated.

Sequenced by immunoSEQ multiplex PCR; TCRdb stores in-frame clones only, minus some. The table lists some 240,000 clones, approximately 83% of them singletons. Germline V gives CDR1 MNHNY, CDR2 SVGAGI (reference sequence). The CDR3 runs 14 residues. V shed 5 bases and J shed 1 base, with 11 bases lying between them. The chain uses TRBV6-6 and TRBJ1-1; D call uncertain. Sequencing input: PBMCs. This sequence originates from a young woman in good health and CMV-seropositive. CDR3 DNA: TGTGCCAGCAGTCGAGACGGGAGGAACACTGAAGCTTTCTTT. Translated, it gives CASSRDGRNTEAFF.